This note documents a single T cell receptor (beta chain) sequence. Its target is not known. Germline lookup yields CDR1 LGHNA and CDR2 YNFKEQ. With V trimmed by 2 bases and J by 5 bases, 11 bases remained unmatched. The CDR3 length is 16 residues. Researchers ran the PCR with 60 Vbeta and 13 Jbeta primers. Clones were sequenced by immunoSEQ multiplex PCR, and TCRdb holds only the in-frame ones, with some missing. The repertoire holds some 120,000 clones, with more than 60% as singletons. This specimen comes from a study of cytomegalovirus exposure and HLA in healthy donors. Overall study findings and caveats: In a later analysis, compared with equally common non-associated chains, HLA-associated beta chains were more expanded. Confirmation was obtained in vitro that a few CMV-associated chains are specific for CMV antigens. The study flagged approximately 180 TCR beta chains as cytomegalovirus-associated. Later work associated 17,000 or so TCR beta sequences with HLA alleles at 0.05 false discovery rate.

This clonotype was obtained from a woman aged 40 to 50 in good health and CMV-seropositive. Sequencing was carried out using PBMCs. The rearrangement uses TRBV4-2 and TRBJ1-2; 7 bases map to TRBD1. The CDR3 bases are TGTGCCAGCAGCCAACCGGGACAGCTTCTATTGTATGGCTACACCTTC. Translated: CASSQPGQLLLYGYTF.